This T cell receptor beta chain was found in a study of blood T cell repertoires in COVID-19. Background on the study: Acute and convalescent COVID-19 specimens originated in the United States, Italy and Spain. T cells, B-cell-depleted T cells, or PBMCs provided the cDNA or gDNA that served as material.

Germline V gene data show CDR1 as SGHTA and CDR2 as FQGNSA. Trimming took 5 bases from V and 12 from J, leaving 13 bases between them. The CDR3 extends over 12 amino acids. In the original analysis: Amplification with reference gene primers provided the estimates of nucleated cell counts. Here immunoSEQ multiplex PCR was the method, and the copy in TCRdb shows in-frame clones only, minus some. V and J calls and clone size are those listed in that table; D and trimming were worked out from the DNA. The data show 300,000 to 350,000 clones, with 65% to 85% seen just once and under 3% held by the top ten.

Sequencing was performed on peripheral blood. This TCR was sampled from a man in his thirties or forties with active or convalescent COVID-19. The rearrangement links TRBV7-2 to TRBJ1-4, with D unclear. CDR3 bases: TGTGCCAGCAGCCGGCTGGGAGCTCAACTGTTTTTT. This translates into CASSRLGAQLFF.